The subject of this entry is one T cell receptor (beta chain). The data derive from a study of CD8+ T cells in alopecia areata. CDR1 and CDR2 (germline): SGHRS, YFSETQ. This CDR3 is built from 14 residues. Trimming pared 4 bases from V and 5 bases from J, leaving 15 bases between. RNA extraction and reverse transcription yielded cDNA as sequencing template. Sequencing was performed with immunoSEQ multiplex PCR; in TCRdb, only in-frame clones are kept and a portion is missing. In the table there are roughly 230,000 clones, 40% to 55% of which are singletons. Treatment meaning: oral pan-JAK inhibitor, 5-10 mg twice daily. Individuals with alopecia areata gave both lesional scalp punch biopsies and peripheral blood for collection. From PBMCs, CD4+ and CD8+ T cells were sorted.

The sequence came from a human donor with alopecia areata. The source material was CD4+ T cells sorted from blood, sampled at approximately week 39, from a patient treated with tofacitinib. The chain employs TRBV5-1 and TRBJ2-5; D might be TRBD1 or TRBD2, each matching 5 bases. CDR3 region: CASSVAGTRETQYF. The CDR3, as DNA: TGCGCCAGCAGCGTCGCCGGGACGCGGGAGACCCAGTACTTC.